The rows below give T cell receptor beta chains drawn from one sample of a study of T cell clonotyping in hematopoietic cell transplantation. Using immunoSEQ multiplex PCR, the repertoire was profiled, and TCRdb retains in-frame clones only, with some absent. The table lists 60,000 to 75,000 clones, over 90% of them singletons. Sequencing used peripheral blood mononuclear cells. These receptors were taken from a man in his fifties or sixties in good health. Some clones in this sample may be carry-over from other donors' samples. Each CDR3 is given with its conserved first and last residue. The order of the fields is V gene, D gene, J gene, clone size, CDR3 DNA, CDR3 protein. D genes are given only for firm matches. Size tells how often a clone was seen (once, few, many) or the class of an expanded clone, and some rows leave it out.

TRBV4-1	TRBD1	TRBJ1-2	once	TGCGCCAGCAGCCTGGGACAGGGGCCTAGTGGCTACACCTTC	CASSLGQGPSGYTF
TRBV29-1	NA	TRBJ2-7	NA	TGCAGCGCCTTAGGGGTCAGGCCCTACGAGCAGTACTTC	CSALGVRPYEQYF
TRBV28	NA	TRBJ1-5	NA	TGTGCCAGCAGTGAGATGGATCAGCCCCAGCATTTT	CASSEMDQPQHF
TRBV19	NA	TRBJ1-5	once	TGTGCCAGTAGTTTTGACGGAACCAATCAGCCCCAGCATTTT	CASSFDGTNQPQHF
TRBV9	TRBD2	TRBJ2-7	NA	TGTGCCAGCAGCGTAGGGGCGGGAGGCCAGGGAAACAACGAGCAGTACTTC	CASSVGAGGQGNNEQYF
TRBV29-1	NA	TRBJ1-5	few	TGCAGCGTTGGACAGTTTAGCAATCAGCCCCAGCATTTT	CSVGQFSNQPQHF
TRBV6-6	TRBD2	TRBJ2-7	NA	TGTGCCAGCAGCTCCGGGGGGTCCTACGAGCAGTACTTC	CASSSGGSYEQYF
TRBV4-1	NA	TRBJ2-7	NA	TGCGCCAGCAGCCAAGGAATTGGGTCCTACGAGCAGTACTTC	CASSQGIGSYEQYF
TRBV2	NA	TRBJ2-5	NA	TGTGCCAGCAATTCACGGAGGGGCCAAGAGACCCAGTACTTC	CASNSRRGQETQYF
TRBV11-3	TRBD2	TRBJ2-2	NA	TGTGCCAGCAGCTCCAACGGACTAGCGGGGACCGGGGAGCTGTTTTTT	CASSSNGLAGTGELFF
TRBV5-1	NA	TRBJ2-3	NA	TGCGCCAGCAGCTTGGCACCGGGCAATAAACCTAGCACAGATACGCAGTATTTT	CASSLAPGNKPSTDTQYF
TRBV28	NA	TRBJ2-5	NA	TGTGCCAGCAGTTTAATTGCGGAGACCCAGTACTTC	CASSLIAETQYF
TRBV5-4	NA	TRBJ2-1	NA	TGTGCCAGCAGCTTGAGGAACGATGAGCAGTTCTTC	CASSLRNDEQFF
TRBV27	TRBD2	TRBJ2-2	NA	TGTGCCAGCAGTTCAGGGACTACTACCGGGGAGCTGTTTTTT	CASSSGTTTGELFF
TRBV29-1	TRBD1	TRBJ1-2	NA	TGCAGCACCTTCGGCGGACAGGGCAGAGGCTATGGCTACACCTTC	CSTFGGQGRGYGYTF
TRBV29-1	NA	TRBJ1-2	once	TGCAGCGTTGAGTTGGGCGCAGGAGGCTACACCTTC	CSVELGAGGYTF
TRBV25-1	NA	TRBJ2-5	NA	TGTGCCAGCAGTGAATCAAGTGACATAGGGGAGACCCAGTACTTC	CASSESSDIGETQYF
TRBV7-2	TRBD2	TRBJ2-3	NA	TGTGCAGGTTCTCGGGACTATACAGATACGCAGTATTTT	CAGSRDYTDTQYF
TRBV5-6	TRBD2	TRBJ2-1	NA	TGTGCCAGCAGCTCCGGGTTAGCGGGATTCGATGAGCAGTTCTTC	CASSSGLAGFDEQFF
TRBV2	NA	TRBJ2-4	NA	TGTGCCAGCAGTCGGACAGAACTCGCCGAAAACATTCAGTACTTC	CASSRTELAENIQYF